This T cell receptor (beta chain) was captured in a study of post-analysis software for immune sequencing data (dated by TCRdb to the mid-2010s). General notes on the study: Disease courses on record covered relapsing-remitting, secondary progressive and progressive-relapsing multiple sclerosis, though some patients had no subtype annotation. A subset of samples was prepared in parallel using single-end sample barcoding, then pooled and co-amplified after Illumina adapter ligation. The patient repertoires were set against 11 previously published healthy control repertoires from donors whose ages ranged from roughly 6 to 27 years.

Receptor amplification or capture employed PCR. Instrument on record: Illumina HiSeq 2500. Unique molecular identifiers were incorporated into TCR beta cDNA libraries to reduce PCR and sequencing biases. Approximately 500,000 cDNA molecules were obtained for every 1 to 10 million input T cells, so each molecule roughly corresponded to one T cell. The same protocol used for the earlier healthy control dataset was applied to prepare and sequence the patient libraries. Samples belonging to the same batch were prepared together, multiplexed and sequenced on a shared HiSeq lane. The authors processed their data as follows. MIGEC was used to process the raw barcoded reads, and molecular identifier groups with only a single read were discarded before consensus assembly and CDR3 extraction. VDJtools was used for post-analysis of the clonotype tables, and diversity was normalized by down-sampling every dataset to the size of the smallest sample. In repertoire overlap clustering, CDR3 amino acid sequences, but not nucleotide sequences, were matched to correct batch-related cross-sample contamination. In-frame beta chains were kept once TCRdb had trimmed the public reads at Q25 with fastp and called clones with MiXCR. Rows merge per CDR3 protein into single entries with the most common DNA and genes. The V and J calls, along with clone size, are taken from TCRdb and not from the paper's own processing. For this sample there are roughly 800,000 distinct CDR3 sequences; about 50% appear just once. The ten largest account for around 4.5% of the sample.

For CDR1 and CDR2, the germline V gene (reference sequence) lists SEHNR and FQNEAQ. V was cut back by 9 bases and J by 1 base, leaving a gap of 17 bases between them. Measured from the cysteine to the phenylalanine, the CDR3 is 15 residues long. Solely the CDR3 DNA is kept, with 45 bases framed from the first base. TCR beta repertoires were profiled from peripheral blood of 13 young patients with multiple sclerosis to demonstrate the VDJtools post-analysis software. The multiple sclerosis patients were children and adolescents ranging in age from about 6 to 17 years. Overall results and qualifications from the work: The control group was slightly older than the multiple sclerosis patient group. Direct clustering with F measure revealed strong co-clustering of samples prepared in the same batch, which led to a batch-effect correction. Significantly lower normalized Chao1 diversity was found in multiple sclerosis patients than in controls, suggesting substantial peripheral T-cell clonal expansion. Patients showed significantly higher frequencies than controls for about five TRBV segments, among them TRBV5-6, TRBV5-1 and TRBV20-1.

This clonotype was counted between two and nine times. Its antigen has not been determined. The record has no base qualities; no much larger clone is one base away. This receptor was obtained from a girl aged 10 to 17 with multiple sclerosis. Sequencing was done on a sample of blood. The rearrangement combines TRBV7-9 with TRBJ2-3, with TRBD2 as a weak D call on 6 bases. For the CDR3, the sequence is CASSPGLIGTDTQYF. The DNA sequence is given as TGTGCCAGTAGCCCGGGACTCATAGGCACAGATACGCAGTATTTT.